This T cell receptor beta chain was obtained from a study of control samples from healthy donors and cancer patients. The V and J ends lost 0 bases and 6 bases respectively, with 3 bases between them. Germline V gives CDR1 MGHRA, CDR2 YSYEKL. This CDR3 has 12 residues. Libraries were prepared by immunoSEQ multiplex PCR; TCRdb keeps only in-frame clonotypes and omits some of them. The sample shows 200,000 to 250,000 clones, 90% to 95% of them seen only once. The sequenced material came from blood. The gene calls are TRBV4-1 and TRBJ1-5; D is ambiguous. The source of this sequence is a middle-aged man in good health. CDR3 nucleotides: TGCGCCAGCAGCCAAGAGGGTCAGCCCCAGCATTTT. This gives the protein CASSQEGQPQHF.